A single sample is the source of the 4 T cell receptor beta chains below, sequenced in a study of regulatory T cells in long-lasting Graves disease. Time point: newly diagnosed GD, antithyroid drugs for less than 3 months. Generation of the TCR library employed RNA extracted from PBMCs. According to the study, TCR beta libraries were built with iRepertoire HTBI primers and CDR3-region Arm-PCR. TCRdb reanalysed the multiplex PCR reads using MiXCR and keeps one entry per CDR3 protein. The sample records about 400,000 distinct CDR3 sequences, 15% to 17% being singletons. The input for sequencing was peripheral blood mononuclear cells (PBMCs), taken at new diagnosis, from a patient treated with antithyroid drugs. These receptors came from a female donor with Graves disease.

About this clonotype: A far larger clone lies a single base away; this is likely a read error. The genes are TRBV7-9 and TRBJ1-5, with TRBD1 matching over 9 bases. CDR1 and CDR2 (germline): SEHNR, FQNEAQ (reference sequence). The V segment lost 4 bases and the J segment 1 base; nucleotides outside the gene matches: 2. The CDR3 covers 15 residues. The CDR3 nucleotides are TGTGCCAGCAGCTCCGGGACAGGGAGCAATCAGCCCCAGCATTTT. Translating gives CASSSGTGSNQPQHF.

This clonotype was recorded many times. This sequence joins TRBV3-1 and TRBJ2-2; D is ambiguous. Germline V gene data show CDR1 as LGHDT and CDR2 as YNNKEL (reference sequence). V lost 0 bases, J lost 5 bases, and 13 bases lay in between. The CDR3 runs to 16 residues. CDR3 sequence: CASSQDPKIWTGELFF. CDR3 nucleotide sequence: TGTGCCAGCAGCCAAGATCCAAAGATTTGGACCGGGGAGCTGTTTTTT.

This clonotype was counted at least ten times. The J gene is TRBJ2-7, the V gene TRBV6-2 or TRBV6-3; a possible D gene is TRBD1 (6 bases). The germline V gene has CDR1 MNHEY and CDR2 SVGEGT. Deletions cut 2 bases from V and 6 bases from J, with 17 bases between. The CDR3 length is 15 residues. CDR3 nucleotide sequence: TGTGCCAGCAGTTACGAGGGGGATACTAAGTTCGAGCAGTACTTC. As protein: CASSYEGDTKFEQYF.

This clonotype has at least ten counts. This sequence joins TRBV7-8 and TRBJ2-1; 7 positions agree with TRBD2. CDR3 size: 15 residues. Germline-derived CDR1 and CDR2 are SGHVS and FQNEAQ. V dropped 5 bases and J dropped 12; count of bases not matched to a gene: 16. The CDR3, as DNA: TGTGCCAGCAGCCCACGCTGGACTAGAGTACCGGGGCAGTTCTTC. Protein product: CASSPRWTRVPGQFF.